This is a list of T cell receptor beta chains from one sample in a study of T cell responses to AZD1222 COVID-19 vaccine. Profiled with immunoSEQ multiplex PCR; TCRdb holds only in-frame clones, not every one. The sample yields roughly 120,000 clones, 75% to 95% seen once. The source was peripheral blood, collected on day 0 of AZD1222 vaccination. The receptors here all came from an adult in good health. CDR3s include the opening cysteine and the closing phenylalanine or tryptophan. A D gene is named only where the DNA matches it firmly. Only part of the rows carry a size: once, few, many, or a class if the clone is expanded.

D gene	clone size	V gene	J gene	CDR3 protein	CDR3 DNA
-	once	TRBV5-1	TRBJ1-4	CASSLGDLGNEKLFF	TGCGCCAGCAGCTTGGGGGATCTAGGGAATGAAAAACTGTTTTTT
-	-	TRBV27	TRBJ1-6	CASSSYRWGAHSPLHF	TGTGCCAGCAGTTCTTACAGGTGGGGGGCACATTCACCCCTCCACTTT
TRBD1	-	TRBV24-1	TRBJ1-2	CATSERQGRYTF	TGTGCCACCAGTGAAAGACAGGGTCGCTACACCTTC
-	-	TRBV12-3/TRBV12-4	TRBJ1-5	CASSLDNQPQHF	TGTGCCAGCAGTTTGGACAATCAGCCCCAGCATTTT
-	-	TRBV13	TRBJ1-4	CASSLTGSEKLFF	TGTGCCAGCAGCTTAACAGGGAGTGAAAAACTGTTTTTT
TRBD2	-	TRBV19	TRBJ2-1	CASSPRGGNEQFF	TGTGCCAGTAGTCCCCGCGGGGGCAATGAGCAGTTCTTC
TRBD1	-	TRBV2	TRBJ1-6	CASRLNRGHGSPLHF	TGTGCCAGCAGGCTGAACAGGGGGCACGGTTCACCCCTCCACTTT
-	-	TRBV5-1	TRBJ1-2	CASSLSGLTGGYTF	TGCGCCAGCAGCTTGAGCGGCCTAACGGGTGGCTACACCTTC
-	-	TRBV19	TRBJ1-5	CASSIAKVQGNQPQHF	TGTGCCAGTAGTATAGCAAAGGTTCAGGGCAATCAGCCCCAGCATTTT
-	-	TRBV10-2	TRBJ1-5	CASSEGFPQPQHF	TGCGCCAGCAGTGAGGGCTTCCCTCAGCCCCAGCATTTT
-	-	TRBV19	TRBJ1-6	CASSGYWNANSPLHF	TGTGCCAGTTCTGGATATTGGAACGCTAATTCACCCCTCCACTTT
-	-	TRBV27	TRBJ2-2	CASSRDPGAWWTGELFF	TGTGCCAGCAGCCGAGATCCAGGGGCCTGGTGGACCGGGGAGCTGTTTTTT
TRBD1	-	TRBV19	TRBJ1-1	CASTRTGAFGGDTEAFF	TGTGCCAGTACCCGGACAGGGGCCTTCGGCGGGGACACTGAAGCTTTCTTT
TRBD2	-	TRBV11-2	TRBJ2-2	CASSLTSGTGELFF	TGTGCCAGCAGCTTAACTAGCGGGACCGGGGAGCTGTTTTTT
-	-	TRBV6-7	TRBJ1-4	CASSYCESRTNEKLFF	TGTGCCAGCAGTTACTGCGAGAGCAGGACTAATGAAAAACTGTTTTTT
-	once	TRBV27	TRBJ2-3	CASSLGASTDTQYF	TGTGCCAGCAGTTTAGGCGCGAGCACAGATACGCAGTATTTT